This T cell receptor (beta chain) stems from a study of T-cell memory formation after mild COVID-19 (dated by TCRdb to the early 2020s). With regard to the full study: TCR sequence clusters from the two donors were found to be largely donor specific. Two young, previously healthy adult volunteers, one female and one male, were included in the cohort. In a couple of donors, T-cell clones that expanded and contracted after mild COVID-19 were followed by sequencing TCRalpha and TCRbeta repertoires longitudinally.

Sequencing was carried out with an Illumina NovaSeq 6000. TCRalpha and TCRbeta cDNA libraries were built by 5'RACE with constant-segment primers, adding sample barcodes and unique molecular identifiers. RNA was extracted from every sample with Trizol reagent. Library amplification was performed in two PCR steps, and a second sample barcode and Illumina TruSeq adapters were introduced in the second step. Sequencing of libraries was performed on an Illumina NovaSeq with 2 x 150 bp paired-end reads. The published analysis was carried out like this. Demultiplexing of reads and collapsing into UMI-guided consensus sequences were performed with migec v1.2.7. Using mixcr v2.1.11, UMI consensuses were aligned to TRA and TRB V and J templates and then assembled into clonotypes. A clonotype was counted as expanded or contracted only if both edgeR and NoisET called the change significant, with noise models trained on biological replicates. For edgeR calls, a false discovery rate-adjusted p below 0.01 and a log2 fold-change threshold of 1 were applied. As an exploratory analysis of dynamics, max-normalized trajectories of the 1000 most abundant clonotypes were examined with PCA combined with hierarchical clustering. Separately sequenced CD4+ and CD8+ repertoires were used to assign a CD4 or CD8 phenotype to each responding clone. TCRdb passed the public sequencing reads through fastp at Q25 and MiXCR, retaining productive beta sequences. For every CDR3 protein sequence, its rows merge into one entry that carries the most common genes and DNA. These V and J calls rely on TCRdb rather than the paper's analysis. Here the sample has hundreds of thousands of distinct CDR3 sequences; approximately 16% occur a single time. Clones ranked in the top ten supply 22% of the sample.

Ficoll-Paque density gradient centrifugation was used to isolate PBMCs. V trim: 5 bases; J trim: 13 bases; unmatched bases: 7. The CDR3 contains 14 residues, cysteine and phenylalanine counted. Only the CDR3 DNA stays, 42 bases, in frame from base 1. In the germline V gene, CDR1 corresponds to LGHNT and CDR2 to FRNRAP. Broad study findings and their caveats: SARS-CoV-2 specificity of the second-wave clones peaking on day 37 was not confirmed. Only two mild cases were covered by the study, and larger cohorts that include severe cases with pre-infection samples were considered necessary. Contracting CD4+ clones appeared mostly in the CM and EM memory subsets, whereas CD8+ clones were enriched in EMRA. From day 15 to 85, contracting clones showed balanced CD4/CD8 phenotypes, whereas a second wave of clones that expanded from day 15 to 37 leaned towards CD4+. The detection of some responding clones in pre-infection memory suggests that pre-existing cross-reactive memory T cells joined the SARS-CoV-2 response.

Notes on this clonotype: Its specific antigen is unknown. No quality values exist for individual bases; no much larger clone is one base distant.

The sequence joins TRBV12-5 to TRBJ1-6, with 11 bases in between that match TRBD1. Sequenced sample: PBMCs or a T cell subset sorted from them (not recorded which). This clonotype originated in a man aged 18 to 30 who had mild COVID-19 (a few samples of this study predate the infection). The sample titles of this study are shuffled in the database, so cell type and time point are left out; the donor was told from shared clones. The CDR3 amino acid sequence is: CASGPSGTGGPLHF. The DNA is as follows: TGTGCTAGTGGTCCTTCCGGGACAGGGGGTCCCCTCCACTTT.